The 25 T cell receptor beta chains below come from one sample, sequenced in a study of blood T cell repertoires in COVID-19. Data came from immunoSEQ multiplex PCR; TCRdb stores just in-frame clones and leaves some out. This sample has 120,000 to 150,000 clones; 84% occur once, and the top ten carry around 35%. Sequenced: peripheral blood. These receptors were collected from a human donor in a cohort sampled during active COVID-19.

The chain joins TRBV28 to TRBJ1-5, with a tentative D call TRBD1 (5 bases). This CDR3 is 11 amino acids long. The germline V gene encodes CDR1 MDHEN and CDR2 SYDVKM. Deletions cut 8 bases from V and 5 bases from J, with 7 bases between. CDR3 amino acids: CASRGDQPQHF. The CDR3 region has the DNA TGTGCCAGCCGGGGGGATCAGCCCCAGCATTTT. The whole variable domain, remainder taken from reference TRBV28 and TRBJ1-5, is DVKVTQSSRYLVKRTGEKVFLECVQDMDHENMFWYRQDPGLGLRLIYFSYDVKMKEKGDIPEGYSVSREKKERFSLILESASTNQTSMYLCASRGDQPQHFGDGTRLSIL.

This chain connects TRBV24-1 to TRBJ2-1; 8 nucleotides match TRBD1. The CDR3 has 14 residues. J gave up 8 bases and V 3 bases, and 5 bases lay outside the gene matches. CDR1 and CDR2 from the germline V gene are KGHDR and SFDVKD. CDR3 sequence (DNA): TGTGCCACCAGTGATATAGGACAGGGCTATGAGCAGTTCTTC. It translates to CATSDIGQGYEQFF.

CDR3 in amino acids: CASSSGDRATYEQYF. The CDR3 DNA sequence: TGTGCCAGCAGTTCGGGGGACAGGGCGACCTACGAGCAGTACTTC. V gene TRBV27 combines with J gene TRBJ2-7, with 9 bases identical to TRBD1. The CDR3 is 15 amino acids. The V segment lost 4 bases and the J segment 2 bases; nucleotides outside the gene matches: 6. CDR1 and CDR2 from the germline V gene are MNHEY and SMNVEV (reference sequence).

The chain recombines TRBV6-5 with TRBJ1-5; D not certain. V was shortened by 7 bases and J by 2 bases, with 15 bases between the two germline ends. The germline V gene has CDR1 MNHEY and CDR2 SVGAGI. This CDR3 comprises 15 residues. The CDR3 spells CASTLVSPGNQPQHF. In DNA form, the CDR3 reads TGTGCCAGCACCCTCGTCTCCCCAGGCAATCAGCCCCAGCATTTT.

The chain is built from TRBV3-1 (or the pseudogene TRBV3-2) and TRBJ1-5; no clear D. This CDR3 contains 14 residues. V lost 4 bases and J 3 bases, leaving 10 bases between the germline ends. Germline lookup yields CDR1 LGHDT and CDR2 YNNKEL (reference sequence). The CDR3 is CASSPPGDNQPQHF. The DNA for the CDR3 is TGTGCCAGCAGCCCCCCCGGAGACAATCAGCCCCAGCATTTT.

The chain joins TRBV2 to TRBJ1-1; TRBD1 is a possible D gene (5 bases). The CDR3 spans 12 residues. CDR1 is SNHLY and CDR2 is FYNNEI in the germline V gene. V lost 5 bases, J lost 6 bases, and 10 bases lay in between. CDR3: CASSPSGSEAFF. In DNA form, the CDR3 reads TGTGCCAGCAGTCCTTCAGGGTCTGAAGCTTTCTTT.

The chain links TRBV15 to TRBJ1-2; 7 positions match TRBD1. The CDR3 runs to 15 residues. Germline V CDR1 and CDR2: LNHNV, YYDKDF (reference sequence). With 3 bases clipped from V and 6 bases from J, the junction kept 10 bases outside the gene matches. The CDR3 reads CATSRVRDSRDGYTF. CDR3 nucleotides: TGTGCCACCAGCAGGGTTAGGGACAGCCGGGATGGCTACACCTTC.

The chain carries TRBV5-8 and TRBJ2-5, with D perhaps TRBD1 (6 bases). Trimming pared 4 bases from V and 3 bases from J, leaving 13 bases between. The CDR3 totals 14 residues. Germline loops: CDR1 SGHTS, CDR2 YDEGEE. Written as DNA, the CDR3 is TGTGCCAGCAGCCGCGCTACAGGGAAAGAGACCCAGTACTTC. Its translation is CASSRATGKETQYF.

This rearrangement joins TRBV7-2 to TRBJ1-1, with a weak D call TRBD1 (5 bases). The CDR3 sequence is 11 residues long. From germline, CDR1 is SGHTA and CDR2 FQGNSA. V was trimmed by 8 bases and J by 11 bases, leaving 15 bases between them. The CDR3 loop is CASAEGVVAFF. In DNA form, the CDR3 reads TGTGCCAGCGCCGAAGGGGTGGTGGCTTTCTTT.

The chain joins TRBV2 to TRBJ2-7; 7 nucleotides line up with TRBD1. V was clipped by 4 bases and J by 0 bases; unmatched bases: 9. This CDR3 has 16 residues. Germline CDR1 is SNHLY and CDR2 is FYNNEI. CDR3 sequence reads: CASSGSRQGSSYEQYF. The CDR3 nucleotides read TGTGCCAGCAGTGGAAGCAGACAGGGAAGCTCCTACGAGCAGTACTTC.

Note on this clone: Other DNA sequences within the sample encode an identical CDR3. The chain combines TRBV18 with TRBJ1-4; perhaps TRBD1 as D (5 bases). This CDR3 region has 14 residues. The germline V gene has CDR1 KGHSH and CDR2 LQKENI. Between the trimmed V and J ends, which lost 6 bases and 2 bases, there was a span of 10 bases. The CDR3 sequence: CASSPTATNEKLFF. The CDR3 DNA reads TGTGCCAGCTCGCCGACAGCTACTAATGAAAAACTGTTTTTT.

The V call is TRBV5-1, the J call TRBJ1-5; D is perhaps TRBD1 (6 bases). Germline V lookup: CDR1 SGHRS, CDR2 YFSETQ. The CDR3 runs to 13 residues. V was clipped by 4 bases and J by 5 bases, with 10 bases between them. The chain's CDR3 is CASSTDRYQPQHF. As DNA, the CDR3 is TGCGCCAGCAGCACTGACAGGTATCAGCCCCAGCATTTT.

This chain links TRBV6-5 with TRBJ2-1; D possibly corresponds to TRBD1 (6 bases). Germline CDR1 and CDR2: MNHEY and SVGAGI. V lost 8 bases, J lost 2 bases, and 13 bases lay in between. CDR3 length equals 14 residues. The CDR3 DNA sequence: TGTGCCAGCGAGAGGGCAGGGGCCTACAATGAGCAGTTCTTC. This gives the protein CASERAGAYNEQFF.

This rearrangement joins TRBV4-2 to TRBJ1-2, with D possibly being TRBD1 (5 bases). V lost 3 bases to trimming and J lost 5 bases, with 22 bases between them. There are 17 residues in the CDR3. From germline, CDR1 is LGHNA and CDR2 YNFKEQ. The DNA of the CDR3 is TGTGCCAGCAGCCACGAACCGGGCAGGGCGGCTTCTTATGGCTACACCTTC. The encoded protein is CASSHEPGRAASYGYTF.

This clone was seen a handful of times. CDR3 sequence (DNA): TGTGCCAGCAGCCAAGATCCACGGGACTATTCCCCAAAACTGTTTTTT. The encoded protein is CASSQDPRDYSPKLFF. The chain links TRBV3-1 (or the pseudogene TRBV3-2) to TRBJ1-4; possibly TRBD1 for D (5 bases). CDR3 length: 16 residues. Germline CDR1 and CDR2: LGHDT and YNNKEL (reference sequence). Trimming took off 0 bases at V and 10 bases at J, with 18 bases between the two ends.

V gene TRBV2 combines with J gene TRBJ2-4; 10 nucleotides line up with TRBD1. Germline V gene sequence: CDR1 SNHLY, CDR2 FYNNEI. This CDR3 has 15 residues. V lost 6 bases to trimming and J lost 3 bases; unmatched junction nucleotides: 5. CDR3: CASRDRGGGKNIQYF. For the CDR3, the DNA is TGTGCCAGCAGGGACAGGGGGGGAGGCAAAAACATTCAGTACTTC.

This clone appeared a single time. The J gene is TRBJ1-1, the V gene TRBV10-3; D is perhaps TRBD1 (5 bases). CDR1 is ENHRY, CDR2 SYGVKD, per germline. The CDR3 totals 15 residues. V was pared by 6 bases and J by 1 base, with 15 bases between. The CDR3 protein is CAIRLDSGANTEAFF. Here the CDR3 DNA reads TGTGCCATCAGGCTCGACAGTGGAGCGAACACTGAAGCTTTCTTT.

The V gene is TRBV7-2, the J gene TRBJ1-6, with TRBD1 matching 12 bases. The germline CDR1 and CDR2 sequences are SGHTA and FQGNSA. With V trimmed by 1 base and J by 2 bases, 0 bases remained unmatched. This CDR3 has 17 amino acids. In DNA, the CDR3 is TGTGCCAGCAGCTTAGGGGACAGGGGGCCCTATAATTCACCCCTCCACTTT. It yields the protein CASSLGDRGPYNSPLHF.

The chain recombines TRBV27 with TRBJ1-4; 9 nucleotides line up with TRBD1. The length of the CDR3 is 13 residues. Trimming cost V 5 bases and J 10 bases; bases outside gene matches: 5. Germline-derived CDR1 and CDR2 are MNHEY and SMNVEV (reference sequence). The CDR3 coding sequence is TGTGCCAGCAGTATCCTACAGGGGGCAAAACTGTTTTTT. Amino acid sequence: CASSILQGAKLFF.

The rearrangement uses TRBV6-5 and TRBJ2-1; 12 bases match TRBD2. Germline trimming cut 2 bases from V and 7 bases from J; bases unmatched to any gene: 3. The CDR3 loop spans 15 amino acids. From germline, CDR1 is MNHEY and CDR2 SVGAGI. The CDR3 loop is CASSYLAGGGNEQFF. CDR3 nucleotide sequence: TGTGCCAGCAGTTACCTAGCGGGGGGGGGTAATGAGCAGTTCTTC.

V usage is TRBV18 and J usage is TRBJ1-5; D uncertain. This CDR3 is 16 amino acids long. Germline CDR1 and CDR2: KGHSH and LQKENI. V shed 0 bases and J shed 5 bases, with 14 bases lying between them. This CDR3 reads CASSPPDGGRDQPQHF. The DNA for the CDR3 is TGTGCCAGCTCACCACCGGACGGCGGGCGTGATCAGCCCCAGCATTTT.

This clone has just one count. The chain has TRBV30 and TRBJ1-4; 8 positions match TRBD1. The CDR3 runs 12 residues. The ends lost 5 bases at V and 8 bases at J; junction bases unmatched: 4. Germline V gene data show CDR1 as GTSNPN and CDR2 as SVGIG (reference sequence). The CDR3 DNA follows: TGTGCCTGGTCCCGGGACAGGGAAAAACTGTTTTTT. It specifies CAWSRDREKLFF. The full variable domain, rest sourced from reference TRBV30 and TRBJ1-4, is SQTIHQWPATLVQPVGSPLSLECTVEGTSNPNLYWYRQAAGRGLQLLFYSVGIGQISSEVPQNLSASRPQDRQFILSSKKLLLSDSGFYLCAWSRDREKLFFGSGTQLSVL.

The genes are TRBV4-3 and TRBJ2-7; 9 positions agree with TRBD1. J lost 3 bases, V lost 3 bases, and 3 bases had no gene match. Germline CDR1 LGHNA, CDR2 YSLEER. The CDR3 is 14 residues long. This CDR3 is CASSQRQGGYEQYF. Written as DNA, the CDR3 is TGCGCCAGCAGCCAGCGACAGGGGGGCTACGAGCAGTACTTC.

The chain is built from TRBV28 and TRBJ2-2; D call uncertain. Germline lookup yields CDR1 MDHEN and CDR2 SYDVKM. This CDR3 spans 16 amino acids. Trimming left V 4 bases short and J 2 bases short, with 14 bases between. The CDR3 bases are TGTGCCAGCAGTTATAGACGGCGGCTCAACACCGGGGAGCTGTTTTTT. It codes for CASSYRRRLNTGELFF.

This chain uses TRBV5-1 with TRBJ2-3, with 14 nucleotides matching TRBD2. The V gene end was trimmed by 0 bases and the J gene end by 14 bases; junction bases not matched to a gene: 8. Per germline, CDR1 SGHRS and CDR2 YFSETQ. The CDR3 totals 15 residues. The CDR3 sequence is CASSLATSGGVQPYF. For the CDR3, the DNA is TGCGCCAGCAGCTTGGCGACTAGCGGGGGGGTCCAGCCGTATTTT. Together with reference TRBV5-1 and TRBJ2-3, the CDR3 gives the full variable domain: KAGVTQTPRYLIKTRGQQVTLSCSPISGHRSVSWYQQTPGQGLQFLFEYFSETQRNKGNFPGRFSGRQFSNSRSEMNVSTLELGDSALYLCASSLATSGGVQPYFGPGTRLTVL.